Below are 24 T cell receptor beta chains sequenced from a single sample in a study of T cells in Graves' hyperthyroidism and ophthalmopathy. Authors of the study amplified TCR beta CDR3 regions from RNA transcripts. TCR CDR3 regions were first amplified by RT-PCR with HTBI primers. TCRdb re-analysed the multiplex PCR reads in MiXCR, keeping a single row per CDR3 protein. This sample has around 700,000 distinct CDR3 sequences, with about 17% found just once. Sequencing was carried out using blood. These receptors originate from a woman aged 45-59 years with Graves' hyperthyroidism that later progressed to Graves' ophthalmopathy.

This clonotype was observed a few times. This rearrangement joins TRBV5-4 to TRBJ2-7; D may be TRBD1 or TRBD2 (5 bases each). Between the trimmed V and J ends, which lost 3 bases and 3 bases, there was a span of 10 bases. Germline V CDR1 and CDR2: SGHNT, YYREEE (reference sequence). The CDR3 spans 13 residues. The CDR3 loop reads CASSSWDGYEQYF. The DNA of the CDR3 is TGTGCCAGCAGCTCCTGGGACGGCTACGAGCAGTACTTC.

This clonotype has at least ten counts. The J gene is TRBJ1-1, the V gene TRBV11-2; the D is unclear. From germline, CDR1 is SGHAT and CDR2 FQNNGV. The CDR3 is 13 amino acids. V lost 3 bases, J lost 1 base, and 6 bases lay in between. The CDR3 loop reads CASSFGPNTEAFF. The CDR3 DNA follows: TGTGCCAGCAGCTTCGGCCCGAACACTGAAGCTTTCTTT.

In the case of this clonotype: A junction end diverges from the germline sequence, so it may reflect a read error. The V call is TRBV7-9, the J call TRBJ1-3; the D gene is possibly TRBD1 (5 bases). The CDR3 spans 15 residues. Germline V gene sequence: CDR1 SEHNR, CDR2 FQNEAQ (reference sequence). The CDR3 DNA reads TGTGCCAGCAGCTCCTTCGGGGGATCTGGAAACACCACATATTTT. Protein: CASSSFGGSGNTTYF.

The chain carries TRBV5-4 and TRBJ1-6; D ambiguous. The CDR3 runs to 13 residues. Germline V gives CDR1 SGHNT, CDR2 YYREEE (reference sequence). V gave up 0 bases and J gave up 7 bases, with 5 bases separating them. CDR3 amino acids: CASSLDTNSPLHF. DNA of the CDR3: TGTGCCAGCAGCTTGGACACAAATTCACCCCTCCACTTT.

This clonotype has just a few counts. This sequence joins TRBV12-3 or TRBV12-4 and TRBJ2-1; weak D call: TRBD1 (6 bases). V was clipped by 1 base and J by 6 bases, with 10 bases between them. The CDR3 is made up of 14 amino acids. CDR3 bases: TGTGCCAGCAGTTTAGTCACAGGGTTCAATGAGCAGTTCTTC. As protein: CASSLVTGFNEQFF.

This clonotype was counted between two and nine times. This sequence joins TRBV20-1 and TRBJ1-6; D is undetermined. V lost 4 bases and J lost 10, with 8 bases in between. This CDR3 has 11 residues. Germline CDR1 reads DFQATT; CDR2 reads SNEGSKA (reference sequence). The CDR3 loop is CSAISLSPLHF. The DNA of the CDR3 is TGCAGTGCTATCTCTCTATCACCCCTCCACTTT.

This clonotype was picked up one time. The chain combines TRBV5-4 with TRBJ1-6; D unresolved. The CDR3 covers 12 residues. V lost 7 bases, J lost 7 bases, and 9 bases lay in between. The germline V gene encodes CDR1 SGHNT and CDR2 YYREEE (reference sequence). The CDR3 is CASGVLNSPLHF. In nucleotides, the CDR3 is TGTGCCAGCGGGGTATTAAATTCACCCCTCCACTTT.

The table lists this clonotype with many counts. The CDR3 DNA sequence: TGCGCCAGCAGCTTGCCACAAGGGGTGGATGAGCAGTTCTTC. As protein: CASSLPQGVDEQFF. The chain is built from TRBV5-1 and TRBJ2-1, with D possibly TRBD1 on 5 matching bases. Trimming pared 1 base from V and 8 bases from J, leaving 13 bases between. This CDR3 spans 14 amino acids. The germline CDR1 and CDR2 sequences are SGHRS and YFSETQ.

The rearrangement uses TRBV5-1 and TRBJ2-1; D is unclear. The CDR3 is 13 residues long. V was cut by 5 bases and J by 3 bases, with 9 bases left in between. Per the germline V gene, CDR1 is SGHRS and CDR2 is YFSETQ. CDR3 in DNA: TGCGCCAGCAGGGTAGCCCGCTACAATGAGCAGTTCTTC. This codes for CASRVARYNEQFF.

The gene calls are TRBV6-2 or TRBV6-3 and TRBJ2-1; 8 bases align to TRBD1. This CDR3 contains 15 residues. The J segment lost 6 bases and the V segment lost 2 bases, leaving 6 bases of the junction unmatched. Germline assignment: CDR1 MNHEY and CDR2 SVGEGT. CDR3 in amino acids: CASSYAGQGSNEQFF. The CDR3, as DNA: TGTGCCAGCAGTTACGCCGGACAGGGTAGCAATGAGCAGTTCTTC.

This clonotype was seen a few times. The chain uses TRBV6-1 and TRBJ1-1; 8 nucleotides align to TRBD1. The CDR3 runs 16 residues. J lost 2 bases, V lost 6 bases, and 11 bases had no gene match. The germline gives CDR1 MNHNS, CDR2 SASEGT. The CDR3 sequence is CASRPLGDRYNTEAFF. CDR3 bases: TGTGCCAGCAGACCCCTGGGGGACAGGTATAACACTGAAGCTTTCTTT.

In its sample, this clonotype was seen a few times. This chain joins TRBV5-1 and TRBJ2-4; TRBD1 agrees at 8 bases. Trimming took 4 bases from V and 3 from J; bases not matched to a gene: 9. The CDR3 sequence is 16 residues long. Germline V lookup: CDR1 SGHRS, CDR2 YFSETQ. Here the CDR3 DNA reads TGCGCCAGCAGCCTACGGACAGGGAGTGGCAAAAACATTCAGTACTTC. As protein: CASSLRTGSGKNIQYF. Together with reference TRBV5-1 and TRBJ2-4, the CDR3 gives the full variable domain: KAGVTQTPRYLIKTRGQQVTLSCSPISGHRSVSWYQQTPGQGLQFLFEYFSETQRNKGNFPGRFSGRQFSNSRSEMNVSTLELGDSALYLCASSLRTGSGKNIQYFGAGTRLSVL.

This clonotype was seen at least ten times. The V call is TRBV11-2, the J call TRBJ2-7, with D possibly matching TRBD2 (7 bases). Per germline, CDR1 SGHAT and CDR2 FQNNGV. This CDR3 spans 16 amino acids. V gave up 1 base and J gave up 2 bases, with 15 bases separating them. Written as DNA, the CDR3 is TGTGCCAGCAGCTTAGTAGGGGGGGGGAGACCCTACGAGCAGTACTTC. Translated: CASSLVGGGRPYEQYF.

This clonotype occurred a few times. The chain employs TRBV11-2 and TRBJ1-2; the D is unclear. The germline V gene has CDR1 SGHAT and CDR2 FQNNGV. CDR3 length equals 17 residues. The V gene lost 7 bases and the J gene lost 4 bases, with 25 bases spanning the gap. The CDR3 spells CASTSNSQVAGGYGYTF. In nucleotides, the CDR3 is TGTGCCAGCACCTCTAACAGTCAAGTGGCGGGAGGCTATGGCTACACCTTC.

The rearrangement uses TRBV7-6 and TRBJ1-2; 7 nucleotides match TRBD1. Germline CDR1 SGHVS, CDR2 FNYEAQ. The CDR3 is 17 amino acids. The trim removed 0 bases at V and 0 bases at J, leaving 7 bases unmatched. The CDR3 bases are TGTGCCAGCAGCTTAGCGTCGGGACAGCGGACTAACTATGGCTACACCTTC. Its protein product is CASSLASGQRTNYGYTF.

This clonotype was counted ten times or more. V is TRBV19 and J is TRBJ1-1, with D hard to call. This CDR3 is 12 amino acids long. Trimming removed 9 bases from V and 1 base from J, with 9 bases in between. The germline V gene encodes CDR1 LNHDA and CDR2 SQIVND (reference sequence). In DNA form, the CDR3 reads TGTGCCAGCAGCCCGTCGAACACTGAAGCTTTCTTT. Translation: CASSPSNTEAFF.

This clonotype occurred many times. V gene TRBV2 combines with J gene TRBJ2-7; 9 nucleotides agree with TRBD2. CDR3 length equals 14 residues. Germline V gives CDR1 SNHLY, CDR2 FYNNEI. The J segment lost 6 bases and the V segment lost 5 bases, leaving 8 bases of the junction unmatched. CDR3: CASSSDRREGEQYF. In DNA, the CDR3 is TGTGCCAGCAGTTCGGACAGGCGGGAGGGCGAGCAGTACTTC.

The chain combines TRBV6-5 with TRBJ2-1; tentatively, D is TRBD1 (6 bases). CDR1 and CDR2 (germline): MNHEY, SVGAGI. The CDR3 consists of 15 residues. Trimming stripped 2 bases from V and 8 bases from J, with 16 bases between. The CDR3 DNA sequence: TGTGCCAGCAGTTACGCAGGGGCATCGAGCGATGAGCAGTTCTTC. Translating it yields CASSYAGASSDEQFF.

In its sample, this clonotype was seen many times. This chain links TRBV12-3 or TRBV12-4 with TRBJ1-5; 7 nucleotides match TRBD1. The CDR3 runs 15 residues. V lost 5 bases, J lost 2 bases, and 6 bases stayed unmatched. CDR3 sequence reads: CASSKGAYGNQPQHF. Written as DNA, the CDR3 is TGTGCCAGCAGTAAGGGGGCTTATGGCAATCAGCCCCAGCATTTT.

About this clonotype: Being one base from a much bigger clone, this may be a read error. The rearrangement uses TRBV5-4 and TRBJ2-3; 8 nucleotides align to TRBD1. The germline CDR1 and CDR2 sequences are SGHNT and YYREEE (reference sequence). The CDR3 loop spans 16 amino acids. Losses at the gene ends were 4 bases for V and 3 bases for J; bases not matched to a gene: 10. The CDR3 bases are TGTGCCAGCAGCATTAAGACAGGGGTGAATACAGATACGCAGTATTTT. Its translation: CASSIKTGVNTDTQYF.

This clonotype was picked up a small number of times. As DNA, the CDR3 is TGTGCCAGCAGTTACTCGAGGGGGTCAGATACGCAGTATTTT. It codes for CASSYSRGSDTQYF. V is TRBV6-5 and J is TRBJ2-3, with a weak D call TRBD1 (6 bases). The V end lost 0 bases, the J end lost 4 bases, and 8 bases lay between the germline ends. The germline gives CDR1 MNHEY, CDR2 SVGAGI. This CDR3 spans 14 amino acids.

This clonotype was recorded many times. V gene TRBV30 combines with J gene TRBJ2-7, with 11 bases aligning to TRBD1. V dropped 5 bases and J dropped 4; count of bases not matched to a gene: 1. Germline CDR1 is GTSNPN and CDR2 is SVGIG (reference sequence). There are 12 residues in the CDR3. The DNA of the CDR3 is TGTGCCTGGTGGGACAGGGGGTACGAGCAGTACTTC. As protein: CAWWDRGYEQYF. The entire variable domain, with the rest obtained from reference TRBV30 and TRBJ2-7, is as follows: SQTIHQWPATLVQPVGSPLSLECTVEGTSNPNLYWYRQAAGRGLQLLFYSVGIGQISSEVPQNLSASRPQDRQFILSSKKLLLSDSGFYLCAWWDRGYEQYFGPGTRLTVT.

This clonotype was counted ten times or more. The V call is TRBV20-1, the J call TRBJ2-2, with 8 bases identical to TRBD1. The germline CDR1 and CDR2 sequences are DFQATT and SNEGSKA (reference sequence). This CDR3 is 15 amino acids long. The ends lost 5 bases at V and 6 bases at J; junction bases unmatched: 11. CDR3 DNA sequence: TGCAGTGCTTCAAACCAGGGGGCGGACGCCGGGGAGCTGTTTTTT. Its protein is CSASNQGADAGELFF.

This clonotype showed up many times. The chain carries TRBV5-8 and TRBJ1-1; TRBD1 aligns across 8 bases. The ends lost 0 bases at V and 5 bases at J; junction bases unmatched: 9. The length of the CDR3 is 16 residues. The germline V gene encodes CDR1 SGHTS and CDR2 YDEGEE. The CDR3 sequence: CASSLGMTGVETEAFF. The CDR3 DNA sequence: TGTGCCAGCAGCTTGGGGATGACAGGGGTGGAAACTGAAGCTTTCTTT.